Shown below are 17 T cell receptor beta chains from a single sample sequenced in a study of blood T cell repertoires in COVID-19 (dated by TCRdb to 2019 to 2021). The library was produced with the immunoSEQ multiplex PCR assay. TCRdb limited this immuneACCESS table to in-frame rearrangements with V and J called. A share of clones is missing; checked studies link under half to unresolved V genes, and the rest is unexplained. The sample data list around 120,000 clones, and roughly 85% of these were observed just once. The top ten clones comprise 2% to 2.5% of the sample. What was sequenced was peripheral blood. The source is a man under 40 with acute or convalescent COVID-19.

The chain combines TRBV15 with TRBJ2-2; D may be TRBD2 (6 bases). Germline V gene data show CDR1 as LNHNV and CDR2 as YYDKDF (reference sequence). Between the trimmed V and J ends, which lost 0 bases and 4 bases, there was a span of 12 bases. The CDR3 loop spans 16 amino acids. This chain's CDR3 is CATSREPSVATGELFF. CDR3 DNA: TGTGCCACCAGCAGAGAGCCTAGCGTGGCCACCGGGGAGCTGTTTTTT.

The chain uses TRBV4-2 and TRBJ1-6; a possible D gene is TRBD1 (5 bases). Trimming stripped 7 bases from V and 3 bases from J, with 13 bases between. This CDR3 spans 15 amino acids. Per the germline V gene, CDR1 is LGHNA and CDR2 is YNFKEQ. The CDR3 protein is CASNPSQGYNSPLHF. The CDR3 region has the DNA TGTGCCAGCAACCCTTCTCAGGGCTATAATTCACCCCTCCACTTT.

V gene TRBV9 combines with J gene TRBJ2-7; D uncertain. Germline CDR1 reads SGDLS; CDR2 reads YYNGEE. V was shortened by 4 bases and J by 5 bases, with 19 bases between the two germline ends. This CDR3 spans 15 amino acids. This CDR3 reads CASSPPLGRNDEQYF. The CDR3 DNA sequence: TGTGCCAGCAGCCCCCCTCTTGGCCGCAACGACGAGCAGTACTTC. Together with reference TRBV9 and TRBJ2-7, the CDR3 gives the full variable domain: DSGVTQTPKHLITATGQRVTLRCSPRSGDLSVYWYQQSLDQGLQFLIQYYNGEERAKGNILERFSAQQFPDLHSELNLSSLELGDSALYFCASSPPLGRNDEQYFGPGTRLTVT.

This chain uses TRBV11-2 with TRBJ2-3, with TRBD2 matching over 8 bases. The CDR3 extends over 15 amino acids. The junction had 3 bases not matched to a gene; V was cut back by 0 bases and J by 4 bases. The germline V gene has CDR1 SGHAT and CDR2 FQNNGV. As DNA, the CDR3 is TGTGCCAGCAGCTTAGAGGGCGGGAGGTCAGATACGCAGTATTTT. It specifies CASSLEGGRSDTQYF. Complete variable domain (other parts from reference TRBV11-2 and TRBJ2-3): EAGVAQSPRYKIIEKRQSVAFWCNPISGHATLYWYQQILGQGPKLLIQFQNNGVVDDSQLPKDRFSAERLKGVDSTLKIQPAKLEDSAVYLCASSLEGGRSDTQYFGPGTRLTVL.

A remark on this clone: At one of its ends the junction is not consistent with the germline gene, which may arise from a read error. This rearrangement joins TRBV12-3 or TRBV12-4 to TRBJ2-3; 9 nucleotides match TRBD2. The CDR3 covers 12 residues. CDR3 in amino acids: CASGIAGDPQYF. CDR3 sequence (DNA): TGTGCCAGCGGTATAGCGGGAGATCCGCAGTATTTT.

The rearrangement links TRBV6-5 to TRBJ1-3; 7 bases align to TRBD1. Germline V gives CDR1 MNHEY, CDR2 SVGAGI. The CDR3 sequence is 12 residues long. The trim removed 9 bases at V and 4 bases at J, leaving 3 bases unmatched. CDR3 residues: CASGTEGNTIYF. In nucleotides, the CDR3 is TGTGCCAGTGGGACAGAAGGAAACACCATATATTTT.

This chain uses TRBV5-4 with TRBJ2-3; possibly TRBD1 for D (6 bases). Per germline, CDR1 SGHNT and CDR2 YYREEE (reference sequence). The CDR3 totals 14 residues. The germline V and J ends were trimmed by 2 bases and 7 bases, with 14 bases remaining between them. The CDR3 DNA reads as TGTGCCAGCAGCTTAACGACAGGTTCTTATACGCAGTATTTT. This gives the protein CASSLTTGSYTQYF.

J is TRBJ2-6 and V is TRBV30; 8 positions match TRBD2. The length of the CDR3 is 14 residues. V lost 3 bases to trimming and J lost 4 bases; unmatched junction nucleotides: 2. The germline V gene encodes CDR1 GTSNPN and CDR2 SVGIG (reference sequence). The CDR3 protein is CAWSGGAGANVLTF. CDR3 sequence (DNA): TGTGCCTGGAGCGGGGGGGCCGGGGCCAACGTCCTGACTTTC.

This clone was recorded at least ten times. This chain links TRBV7-9 with TRBJ2-5; 7 bases are a match to TRBD2. Germline V gene sequence: CDR1 SEHNR, CDR2 FQNEAQ (reference sequence). The CDR3 covers 13 residues. The V segment lost 2 bases and the J segment 7 bases; nucleotides outside the gene matches: 4. The CDR3 region has the DNA TGTGCCAGCAGCTTAAATACGGGGGGGACCCAGTACTTC. Its protein product is CASSLNTGGTQYF. The complete variable domain, with remaining parts taken from reference TRBV7-9 and TRBJ2-5, reads DTGVSQNPRHKITKRGQNVTFRCDPISEHNRLYWYRQTLGQGPEFLTYFQNEAQLEKSRLLSDRFSAERPKGSFSTLEIQRTEQGDSAMYLCASSLNTGGTQYFGPGTRLLVL.

The gene calls are TRBV14 and TRBJ2-1; 7 bases are a match to TRBD1. Looked up from germline, CDR1 is SGHDN and CDR2 is FVKESK. The CDR3 runs 16 residues. Trimming cost V 5 bases and J 3 bases; bases outside gene matches: 10. The CDR3 is CASSRYRDSVYNEQFF. DNA of the CDR3: TGTGCCAGCAGCAGATACCGGGACAGTGTCTACAATGAGCAGTTCTTC.

This chain connects TRBV27 to TRBJ1-6; the D gene is possibly TRBD1 (6 bases). V gave up 3 bases and J gave up 5 bases, with 11 bases separating them. This CDR3 is built from 15 residues. Germline values: CDR1 MNHEY, CDR2 SMNVEV (reference sequence). The CDR3 DNA follows: TGTGCCAGCAGTTTCGGGACACCAAATAATTCACCCCTCCACTTT. This codes for CASSFGTPNNSPLHF.

This clone was observed a few times. The chain combines TRBV27 with TRBJ2-7, with TRBD2 matching over 7 bases. The junction had 17 bases not matched to a gene; V was cut back by 6 bases and J by 6 bases. CDR1 and CDR2 (germline): MNHEY, SMNVEV (reference sequence). The CDR3 contains 16 residues. The CDR3 DNA is TGTGCCAGCAGCGCTGGGAGGGCAGTACCTTACGTCGAGCAGTACTTC. Protein: CASSAGRAVPYVEQYF.

The chain combines TRBV5-1 with TRBJ1-4, with D hard to call. Germline V gene data show CDR1 as SGHRS and CDR2 as YFSETQ. V lost 0 bases and J lost 8, with 14 bases in between. The CDR3 has 15 residues. DNA for the CDR3: TGCGCCAGCAGCTTGGCCGATATGCCGCAGGAAAAACTGTTTTTT. Translation gives CASSLADMPQEKLFF.

This chain's CDR3 is CASSQLAGGPAGEQFF. In DNA, the CDR3 is TGTGCCAGCAGCCAACTAGCGGGGGGGCCTGCAGGTGAGCAGTTCTTC. The chain is built from TRBV3-1 (or the pseudogene TRBV3-2) and TRBJ2-1; 12 bases are a match to TRBD2. Germline CDR1 reads LGHDT; CDR2 reads YNNKEL (reference sequence). V trimming: 2 bases; J trimming: 9 bases; junction bases outside the gene matches: 8. The length of the CDR3 is 16 residues.

The chain employs TRBV3-1 (or the pseudogene TRBV3-2) and TRBJ2-5; D may be TRBD1 (5 bases). The V gene lost 0 bases and the J gene lost 14 bases, with 13 bases spanning the gap. Germline lookup yields CDR1 LGHDT and CDR2 YNNKEL (reference sequence). This CDR3 is built from 12 residues. CDR3 DNA: TGTGCCAGCAGCCAAGATACCAGGGCCCGATACTTC. As protein: CASSQDTRARYF.

The chain recombines TRBV6-2 or TRBV6-3 with TRBJ2-5, with TRBD2 identical over 11 bases. From germline, CDR1 is MNHEY and CDR2 SVGEGT. The CDR3 is 14 amino acids. The V and J ends lost 2 bases and 7 bases, in that order; junction bases with no gene match: 3. The DNA for the CDR3 is TGTGCCAGCAGTTACCTGGGGACTAGCGGGACCCAGTACTTC. It is translated as CASSYLGTSGTQYF.

This chain connects TRBV4-1 to TRBJ2-1; D gene unclear. CDR1 is MGHRA and CDR2 is YSYEKL in the germline V gene. The germline V and J ends were trimmed by 1 base and 9 bases, with 16 bases remaining between them. This CDR3 comprises 15 residues. Here the CDR3 reads CASSQGRLSEPEQFF. The CDR3 DNA is TGCGCCAGCAGCCAAGGGCGGCTCTCCGAGCCTGAGCAGTTCTTC.